Listed below are T cell receptor beta chains from one sample, sequenced in a study of blood T cells in healthy people across ages. TCRdb fed the 5' RACE reads into MiXCR, producing one record per CDR3 protein. Of 600,000 or so distinct CDR3 sequences in the sample, approximately 30% were seen once. The sample taken for sequencing was blood. The receptors derive from a woman over 75 in good health. CDR3s include the opening cysteine and the closing phenylalanine or tryptophan. The D gene is left open where the match is weak. Size is omitted from some rows. Given values are once, few, many or a class for expanded clones.

size,J,D,V,DNA,CDR3
many,TRBJ2-5,.,TRBV7-3,TGTGCCAGCAGCTCCAGACTAGAGCCCCAAGAGACCCAGTACTTC,CASSSRLEPQETQYF
.,TRBJ2-3,.,TRBV19,TGTGCCCCGGGCGGGAACCCGACCCTCGCAGATACGCAGTATTTT,CAPGGNPTLADTQYF
.,TRBJ1-1,TRBD1,TRBV4-1,TGCGCCAGCAGCCAAATAGACAGGGATATGCCTGAAGCTTTCTTT,CASSQIDRDMPEAFF
.,TRBJ2-7,.,TRBV6-2/TRBV6-3,TGTGCCAGCAGTTACGGTGGGGACTCCTACGAGCAGTACTTC,CASSYGGDSYEQYF
many,TRBJ2-1,TRBD1,TRBV10-3,TGTGCCATTTCACCGGGACAGGGATACAATGAGCAGTTCTTC,CAISPGQGYNEQFF
many,TRBJ2-1,.,TRBV11-2,TGTGCCAGCAGCTTAGTAGGGGGGCGTTATGAGCAGTTCTTC,CASSLVGGRYEQFF
.,TRBJ2-1,.,TRBV5-1,TGCGCCAGCAGGGCGCTGAGCTCCTACAATGAGCAGTTCTTC,CASRALSSYNEQFF
many,TRBJ2-7,.,TRBV7-2,TGTGCCAGCAGCACAGACTTCTCCTCCTACGAGCAGTACTTC,CASSTDFSSYEQYF
many,TRBJ1-1,.,TRBV7-2,TGTGCCAGCAGCCCCGGACCGAGCAACACTGAAGCTTTCTTT,CASSPGPSNTEAFF
.,TRBJ1-1,.,TRBV12-3/TRBV12-4,TGTGCCAGCAGTGAGTGGGGGAGGGGGGGGCTGAACACTGAAGCTTTCTTT,CASSEWGRGGLNTEAFF
few,TRBJ2-7,.,TRBV30,TGTGCCTGGAGTGTTGGTGGGGTGTCCTACGAGCAGTACTTC,CAWSVGGVSYEQYF
many,TRBJ2-3,.,TRBV20-1,TGCAGTGCTAGAGGGGTAGTGGGGTTCACAGATACGCAGTATTTT,CSARGVVGFTDTQYF
.,TRBJ2-3,.,TRBV20-1,TGCAGTGCTAGTGAAGGCAGGGGCACAGATATGCAGTATTTT,CSASEGRGTDMQYF
.,TRBJ1-2,.,TRBV5-1,TGCGCCAGCAGCTTCGAAGGGCGGTACTATGGCTACACCTTC,CASSFEGRYYGYTF
many,TRBJ1-5,TRBD1,TRBV6-6,TGTGCCAGCAGTTACCGAAACAGGGGAGGCAATCAGCCCCAGCATTTT,CASSYRNRGGNQPQHF
.,TRBJ1-1,TRBD1,TRBV2,TGTGCCAGCAGTCCCAGGGGGATGAGCACTGAAGCTTTCTTT,CASSPRGMSTEAFF
.,TRBJ1-2,.,TRBV7-2,TGTGCCAGCAGCTTAGTTAGCCCCCGCGTCGATGGCTACACCTTC,CASSLVSPRVDGYTF
few,TRBJ2-7,.,TRBV12-3/TRBV12-4,TGTGCCAGCAGCCCCAGGGGCCACGGGAAGTACGAGGAGCAGTACTTC,CASSPRGHGKYEEQYF
many,TRBJ2-1,.,TRBV20-1,TGCAGTGCTAGAGAAGGTGGAGACAATGAGCAGTTCTTC,CSAREGGDNEQFF
.,TRBJ2-1,TRBD2,TRBV12-3/TRBV12-4,TGTGCCAGCAGTTTCGGGGGGAAACAAGAGCCCCAGTTCTTC,CASSFGGKQEPQFF
.,TRBJ2-7,.,TRBV5-6,TGTGCCAGCAGCTTGGGCAGGGGCCTTGATTCCTACGAGCAGTACTTC,CASSLGRGLDSYEQYF
many,TRBJ2-5,TRBD1,TRBV5-6,TGTGCCAGCAGCTTCGACAGGGCCCGGCCCCAGTACTTC,CASSFDRARPQYF